This is a list of T cell receptor beta chains from one sample in a study of T cell responses to AZD1222 COVID-19 vaccine. Profiling relied on immunoSEQ multiplex PCR, and the TCRdb table lists in-frame clones only, not all of them. The data contain more than 100,000 clones, about 85% of them singletons. This sample comprised peripheral blood, obtained on day 0 of AZD1222 vaccination. These receptors all come from an adult in good health. Each CDR3 is given with its conserved first and last residue. The D gene is left open where the match is weak. Only part of the rows carry a size: once, few, many, or a class if the clone is expanded.

clone size	D gene	V gene	J gene	CDR3 protein	CDR3 DNA
-	TRBD2	TRBV7-8	TRBJ2-4	CASSRGGQGVKNIQYF	TGTGCCAGCAGCCGGGGGGGGCAGGGAGTAAAAAACATTCAGTACTTC
-	-	TRBV6-5	TRBJ1-2	CASKNPSKEGHHTF	TGTGCCAGCAAAAACCCTTCCAAGGAGGGTCACCACACCTTC
-	-	TRBV9	TRBJ2-7	CASSVGSSFIYEQYF	TGTGCCAGCAGCGTAGGCTCCTCCTTTATCTACGAGCAGTACTTC
-	-	TRBV28	TRBJ1-5	CASSPPGGGGRQPQHF	TGTGCCAGCAGTCCCCCTGGGGGAGGGGGGAGGCAGCCCCAGCATTTT
-	-	TRBV5-6	TRBJ2-7	CASSKGPFPYEQYF	TGTGCCAGCAGCAAGGGCCCTTTCCCCTACGAGCAGTACTTC
-	-	TRBV6-1	TRBJ2-4	CASSEGVGGQAKNIQYF	TGTGCCAGCAGTGAAGGGGTCGGGGGGCAAGCCAAAAACATTCAGTACTTC
-	TRBD2	TRBV5-1	TRBJ2-3	CASSLAGGRADTQYF	TGCGCCAGCAGCCTAGCGGGAGGGCGGGCAGATACGCAGTATTTT
-	-	TRBV5-1	TRBJ1-6	CASSPGVLYNSPLHF	TGCGCCAGCAGCCCAGGGGTACTTTATAATTCACCCCTCCACTTT
-	-	TRBV7-3	TRBJ2-3	CASSLRQGYTDTQYF	TGTGCCAGCAGCCTACGCCAGGGTTACACAGATACGCAGTATTTT
-	-	TRBV5-1	TRBJ2-5	CASSSQETQYF	TGCGCCAGCAGTTCCCAAGAGACCCAGTACTTC
-	TRBD1	TRBV6-5	TRBJ1-2	CASRATGGYGYTF	TGTGCCAGCAGGGCCACAGGGGGGTATGGCTACACCTTC
medium-sized	TRBD1	TRBV19	TRBJ2-7	CASSIGTGSVEQYF	TGTGCCAGTAGTATAGGGACAGGGAGCGTCGAGCAGTACTTC
-	-	TRBV5-5	TRBJ2-7	CASSAGTENWYF	TGTGCCAGCAGCGCGGGGACGGAGAACTGGTACTTC
once	TRBD1	TRBV30	TRBJ1-3	CASMTGGGNTIYF	TGTGCCTCGATGACAGGGGGCGGAAACACCATATATTTT
-	TRBD2	TRBV2	TRBJ2-1	CASSAGTSGYNEQFF	TGTGCCAGCAGTGCCGGGACTAGCGGATACAATGAGCAGTTCTTC
-	TRBD2	TRBV6-2/TRBV6-3	TRBJ2-3	CASSYVFGLAGEGGTDTQYF	TGTGCCAGCAGTTACGTATTTGGACTAGCGGGAGAGGGCGGCACAGATACGCAGTATTTT
-	-	TRBV7-5	TRBJ2-1	CARSCLRGSDNEQFF	TGTGCCAGAAGCTGCCTGCGCGGGAGTGACAATGAGCAGTTCTTC
-	-	TRBV3-1/TRBV3-2	TRBJ2-7	CASSQWGVFNEQYF	TGTGCCAGCAGCCAATGGGGGGTTTTCAACGAGCAGTACTTC
once	-	TRBV19	TRBJ2-7	CASGGQGLGEQYF	TGTGCCAGCGGCGGGCAGGGTTTAGGCGAGCAGTACTTC
-	-	TRBV7-2	TRBJ1-5	CASSTQPSNQPQHF	TGTGCCAGCAGCACCCAGCCTAGCAATCAGCCCCAGCATTTT
-	-	TRBV19	TRBJ1-3	CASSIRQFSGNTIYF	TGTGCCAGTAGTATTCGGCAGTTCTCTGGAAACACCATATATTTT
-	-	TRBV7-9	TRBJ2-1	CASSLADAPNEQFF	TGTGCCAGCAGCTTAGCGGACGCCCCCAATGAGCAGTTCTTC
-	TRBD2	TRBV6-2/TRBV6-3	TRBJ2-1	CASSYKAGVPENEQFF	TGTGCCAGCAGTTACAAGGCGGGAGTACCGGAAAATGAGCAGTTCTTC
once	-	TRBV10-2	TRBJ1-6	CASSVGTRGSPLHF	TGCGCCAGCAGTGTGGGCACCAGGGGATCACCCCTCCACTTT
-	TRBD1	TRBV7-9	TRBJ1-1	CASSLAGQTNTEAFF	TGTGCCAGCAGCTTAGCGGGACAGACGAACACTGAAGCTTTCTTT
-	TRBD1	TRBV5-1	TRBJ2-2	CASSLTGGNTGELFF	TGCGCCAGCAGCTTGACAGGGGGAAACACCGGGGAGCTGTTTTTT
-	-	TRBV6-6	TRBJ2-1	CASSPQPGGTDSLNEQFF	TGTGCCAGCAGTCCCCAACCCGGGGGAACTGATTCTCTGAATGAGCAGTTCTTC
-	-	TRBV27	TRBJ2-5	CASSFTFGTARETQYF	TGTGCCAGCAGTTTCACGTTCGGGACGGCGAGGGAGACCCAGTACTTC
-	TRBD1	TRBV2	TRBJ2-7	CASRTGDEQYF	TGTGCCAGCAGGACAGGGGACGAGCAGTACTTC
-	-	TRBV6-1	TRBJ1-5	CASRSHSNQPQHF	TGTGCCAGCAGGAGCCATAGCAATCAGCCCCAGCATTTT
-	TRBD1	TRBV7-8	TRBJ1-1	CASSNDRVNTEAFF	TGTGCCAGCAGCAACGACAGGGTGAACACTGAAGCTTTCTTT
-	TRBD1	TRBV6-5	TRBJ2-2	CASSYSTGGGGGELFF	TGTGCCAGCAGTTACTCTACAGGGGGCGGAGGCGGGGAGCTGTTTTTT
-	-	TRBV5-3	TRBJ1-5	CAPQSWEVSNQPQHF	TGTGCCCCTCAATCGTGGGAGGTGAGCAATCAGCCCCAGCATTTT
-	-	TRBV30	TRBJ1-2	CAWTQGVAGYTF	TGTGCCTGGACCCAAGGGGTTGCTGGCTACACCTTC
once	-	TRBV19	TRBJ1-2	CASSPDSFNYGYTF	TGTGCCAGTAGCCCAGACAGTTTCAACTATGGCTACACCTTC
few	-	TRBV7-2	TRBJ1-1	CASSLAGWGNTEAFF	TGTGCCAGCAGCTTAGCAGGGTGGGGGAACACTGAAGCTTTCTTT
-	-	TRBV11-3	TRBJ1-1	CASSKVGGLNTEAFF	TGTGCCAGCAGCAAAGTCGGGGGGCTCAACACTGAAGCTTTCTTT
-	-	TRBV7-2	TRBJ2-1	CASSFLDEQFF	TGTGCCAGCAGCTTTTTGGATGAGCAGTTCTTC
-	TRBD1	TRBV12-5	TRBJ2-1	CASGLVLGSPDRAEQFF	TGTGCTAGTGGTTTGGTACTGGGTAGCCCCGACAGGGCTGAGCAGTTCTTC
-	TRBD1	TRBV9	TRBJ2-7	CASSVASGQGTGEQYF	TGTGCCAGCAGCGTAGCTTCTGGACAGGGAACGGGCGAGCAGTACTTC
-	-	TRBV30	TRBJ1-1	CAWSVVGAEAFF	TGTGCCTGGAGTGTTGTGGGGGCTGAAGCTTTCTTT
-	-	TRBV11-2	TRBJ1-4	CASSFDGQPAEKLFF	TGTGCCAGCAGCTTCGATGGGCAGCCTGCCGAAAAACTGTTTTTT
-	TRBD2	TRBV27	TRBJ2-1	CASSPRLSSGAYNEQFF	TGTGCCAGCAGTCCCCGTTTGAGTAGCGGGGCCTACAATGAGCAGTTCTTC
-	TRBD1	TRBV4-1	TRBJ1-4	CASSQGQGNEKLFF	TGCGCCAGCAGCCAGGGACAGGGGAATGAAAAACTGTTTTTT
-	-	TRBV7-6	TRBJ2-1	CASSLGPAGPSGSNEQFF	TGTGCCAGCAGCTTAGGACCTGCTGGACCGTCAGGGAGCAATGAGCAGTTCTTC
-	TRBD2	TRBV12-3/TRBV12-4	TRBJ2-7	CASSFSAGNEQYF	TGTGCCAGCAGTTTTTCAGCGGGGAACGAGCAGTACTTC
-	-	TRBV15	TRBJ2-2	CATSRDGQPTGELFF	TGTGCCACCAGCAGAGATGGACAGCCCACCGGGGAGCTGTTTTTT
-	-	TRBV18	TRBJ2-3	CASSPPASGTDTQYF	TGTGCCAGCTCCCCTCCAGCGAGCGGGACAGATACGCAGTATTTT
-	-	TRBV30	TRBJ1-2	CAWRVGTYNYGYTF	TGTGCCTGGAGAGTAGGGACATATAACTATGGCTACACCTTC